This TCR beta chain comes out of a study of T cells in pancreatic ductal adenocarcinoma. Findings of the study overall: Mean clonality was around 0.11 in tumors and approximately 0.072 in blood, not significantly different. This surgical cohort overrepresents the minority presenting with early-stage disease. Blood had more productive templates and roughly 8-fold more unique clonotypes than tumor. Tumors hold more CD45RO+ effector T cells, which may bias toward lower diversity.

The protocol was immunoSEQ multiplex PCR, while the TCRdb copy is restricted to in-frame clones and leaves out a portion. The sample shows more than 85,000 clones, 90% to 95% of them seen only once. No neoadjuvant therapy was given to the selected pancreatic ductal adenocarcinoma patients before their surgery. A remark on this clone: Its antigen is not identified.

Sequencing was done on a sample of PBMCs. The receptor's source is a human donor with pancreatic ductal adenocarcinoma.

The CDR3 spells CAWSVLGALGDEQFF. In DNA, the CDR3 is TGTGCCTGGAGTGTATTGGGGGCTCTGGGCGATGAGCAGTTCTTC. The chain recombines TRBV30 with TRBJ2-1; tentative D call: TRBD1 (6 bases). This CDR3 comprises 15 residues. Germline loops: CDR1 GTSNPN, CDR2 SVGIG (reference sequence). Trimming cost V 0 bases and J 8 bases, with 17 bases left between them.